These T cell receptor beta chains were read from a single sample in a study of PD-1 blockade in classical Hodgkin lymphoma. The assay was immunoSEQ multiplex PCR, and TCRdb's table has in-frame clones only and misses some. The sample includes over 60,000 clones, 91% seen only once; the top ten take 9% to 12%. The sequencing here drew on peripheral blood mononuclear cells (PBMCs), taken before the fourth cycle of nivolumab. The receptors here all came from a human donor with classical Hodgkin lymphoma. Both conserved end residues are part of each CDR3. The D gene is left open where the match is weak. Clone sizes are given selectively: once, few, many, or a class where the clone is expanded.

j_call: TRBJ2-3
d_call: NA
v_call: TRBV10-3
clone_size: NA
cdr3_aa: CAISEVAGELHTQYF
cdr3_nt: TGTGCCATCAGTGAGGTGGCGGGTGAACTACATACGCAGTATTTT

j_call: TRBJ1-6
d_call: NA
v_call: TRBV18
clone_size: NA
cdr3_aa: CASSPTKMIWESDNSPLHF
cdr3_nt: TGTGCCAGCTCCCCCACCAAAATGATCTGGGAGAGTGATAATTCACCCCTCCACTTT

j_call: TRBJ2-2
d_call: TRBD1
v_call: TRBV4-1
clone_size: NA
cdr3_aa: CASSQGLTGLNTGELFF
cdr3_nt: TGCGCCAGCAGCCAAGGTCTGACAGGGCTGAACACCGGGGAGCTGTTTTTT

j_call: TRBJ1-4
d_call: NA
v_call: TRBV18
clone_size: NA
cdr3_aa: CASSPVGEKLFF
cdr3_nt: TGTGCCAGCTCACCCGTGGGCGAAAAACTGTTTTTT

j_call: TRBJ1-5
d_call: NA
v_call: TRBV7-3
clone_size: once
cdr3_aa: CASSLDSNQPQHF
cdr3_nt: TGTGCCAGCAGCTTAGACAGCAATCAGCCCCAGCATTTT

j_call: TRBJ1-6
d_call: NA
v_call: TRBV19
clone_size: NA
cdr3_aa: CASSGGQSSYNSPLHF
cdr3_nt: TGTGCCAGTAGTGGCGGGCAAAGCTCCTATAATTCACCCCTCCACTTT

j_call: TRBJ1-5
d_call: TRBD1
v_call: TRBV6-5
clone_size: NA
cdr3_aa: CASSGQANYQPQHF
cdr3_nt: TGTGCCAGCAGTGGACAGGCGAATTATCAGCCCCAGCATTTT

j_call: TRBJ1-1
d_call: NA
v_call: TRBV19
clone_size: few
cdr3_aa: CASSPLYENTEAFF
cdr3_nt: TGTGCCAGTAGTCCCCTCTATGAGAACACTGAAGCTTTCTTT

j_call: TRBJ2-5
d_call: NA
v_call: TRBV19
clone_size: NA
cdr3_aa: CASSTPRSGSRETQYF
cdr3_nt: TGTGCCAGTAGTACCCCCCGTAGCGGAAGTAGAGAGACCCAGTACTTC

j_call: TRBJ2-1
d_call: NA
v_call: TRBV6-5
clone_size: once
cdr3_aa: CASSKLPAGYNEQFF
cdr3_nt: TGTGCCAGCAGTAAACTACCAGCCGGATACAATGAGCAGTTCTTC

j_call: TRBJ1-1
d_call: NA
v_call: TRBV18
clone_size: once
cdr3_aa: CASSPSYTRGEAFF
cdr3_nt: TGTGCCAGCTCACCGTCCTATACTAGGGGTGAAGCTTTCTTT

j_call: TRBJ2-2
d_call: NA
v_call: TRBV5-1
clone_size: NA
cdr3_aa: CASSLGSPLRMAGELFF
cdr3_nt: TGCGCCAGCAGCTTGGGGTCTCCCCTCCGGATGGCCGGGGAGCTGTTTTTT

j_call: TRBJ1-3
d_call: NA
v_call: TRBV28
clone_size: NA
cdr3_aa: CASSYSSGNTIYF
cdr3_nt: TGTGCCAGCAGTTACAGCTCTGGAAACACCATATATTTT

j_call: TRBJ2-5
d_call: NA
v_call: TRBV7-9
clone_size: NA
cdr3_aa: CASSQVRWGSQETQYF
cdr3_nt: TGTGCCAGCAGCCAAGTGAGGTGGGGAAGCCAAGAGACCCAGTACTTC

j_call: TRBJ1-2
d_call: TRBD1
v_call: TRBV30
clone_size: NA
cdr3_aa: CAWSGTGALYGYTF
cdr3_nt: TGTGCCTGGAGTGGGACAGGGGCCCTCTATGGCTACACCTTC

j_call: TRBJ1-1
d_call: NA
v_call: TRBV29-1
clone_size: NA
cdr3_aa: CSVTRGSAEAFF
cdr3_nt: TGCAGCGTGACCCGGGGGTCGGCTGAAGCTTTCTTT

j_call: TRBJ2-6
d_call: NA
v_call: TRBV13
clone_size: NA
cdr3_aa: CASSLVGSGANVLTF
cdr3_nt: TGTGCCAGCAGCTTAGTGGGCTCTGGGGCCAACGTCCTGACTTTC

j_call: TRBJ1-4
d_call: NA
v_call: TRBV5-4
clone_size: NA
cdr3_aa: CASSHTGSGANEKLFF
cdr3_nt: TGTGCCAGCAGCCACACGGGGAGCGGGGCTAATGAAAAACTGTTTTTT

j_call: TRBJ2-4
d_call: NA
v_call: TRBV7-9
clone_size: NA
cdr3_aa: CASSLGGVLAKNIQYF
cdr3_nt: TGTGCCAGCAGCTTAGGAGGGGTCCTAGCCAAAAACATTCAGTACTTC

j_call: TRBJ1-2
d_call: NA
v_call: TRBV5-1
clone_size: NA
cdr3_aa: CASVIPAENGYTF
cdr3_nt: TGCGCCAGCGTCATTCCGGCAGAGAATGGCTACACCTTC

j_call: TRBJ2-1
d_call: NA
v_call: TRBV6-1
clone_size: NA
cdr3_aa: CAVWGGIDNEQFF
cdr3_nt: TGTGCCGTGTGGGGCGGGATTGACAATGAGCAGTTCTTC

j_call: TRBJ2-5
d_call: NA
v_call: TRBV19
clone_size: few
cdr3_aa: CASSRGRAFGETQYF
cdr3_nt: TGTGCCAGTAGCCGAGGCAGGGCTTTTGGGGAGACCCAGTACTTC

j_call: TRBJ2-3
d_call: NA
v_call: TRBV6-6
clone_size: NA
cdr3_aa: CASRLRRGDTQYF
cdr3_nt: TGTGCCAGCAGACTACGGAGGGGTGATACGCAGTATTTT

j_call: TRBJ2-1
d_call: TRBD1
v_call: TRBV9
clone_size: NA
cdr3_aa: CASEGDRGVHEQFF
cdr3_nt: TGTGCCAGCGAGGGCGACAGGGGGGTTCATGAGCAGTTCTTC

j_call: TRBJ1-1
d_call: NA
v_call: TRBV2
clone_size: NA
cdr3_aa: CASSESGKNTEAFF
cdr3_nt: TGTGCCAGCAGTGAGTCTGGGAAGAACACTGAAGCTTTCTTT

j_call: TRBJ2-5
d_call: NA
v_call: TRBV7-9
clone_size: NA
cdr3_aa: CASSLADRETQYF
cdr3_nt: TGTGCCAGCAGCTTAGCGGACCGAGAGACCCAGTACTTC

j_call: TRBJ2-7
d_call: NA
v_call: TRBV10-2
clone_size: once
cdr3_aa: CASRSPGGLYEQYF
cdr3_nt: TGCGCCAGCAGATCCCCAGGGGGGCTATACGAGCAGTACTTC

j_call: TRBJ1-3
d_call: NA
v_call: TRBV4-1
clone_size: NA
cdr3_aa: CASSGGPVSGNTIYF
cdr3_nt: TGCGCCAGCAGTGGCGGACCGGTCTCTGGAAACACCATATATTTT

j_call: TRBJ2-2
d_call: NA
v_call: TRBV5-1
clone_size: NA
cdr3_aa: CASSPQVLTGELFF
cdr3_nt: TGCGCCAGCAGCCCCCAAGTACTGACCGGGGAGCTGTTTTTT

j_call: TRBJ1-1
d_call: NA
v_call: TRBV19
clone_size: NA
cdr3_aa: CASRPQQWLNTEAFF
cdr3_nt: TGTGCCAGTAGGCCCCAACAATGGCTGAACACTGAAGCTTTCTTT

j_call: TRBJ1-2
d_call: NA
v_call: TRBV6-5
clone_size: NA
cdr3_aa: CASSYSFGDYGYTF
cdr3_nt: TGTGCCAGCAGTTACTCGTTTGGGGACTATGGCTACACCTTC

j_call: TRBJ1-1
d_call: NA
v_call: TRBV29-1
clone_size: NA
cdr3_aa: CSGVRLNTEAFF
cdr3_nt: TGCAGCGGGGTGCGTTTGAACACTGAAGCTTTCTTT

j_call: TRBJ1-2
d_call: NA
v_call: TRBV5-1
clone_size: NA
cdr3_aa: CASSPGEENGYTF
cdr3_nt: TGCGCCAGCAGCCCCGGGGAGGAGAATGGCTACACCTTC

j_call: TRBJ1-2
d_call: TRBD1
v_call: TRBV5-4
clone_size: NA
cdr3_aa: CASTPTGGLRGYTF
cdr3_nt: TGTGCCAGCACCCCGACAGGGGGACTTCGAGGCTACACCTTC

j_call: TRBJ2-2
d_call: NA
v_call: TRBV30
clone_size: NA
cdr3_aa: CAWRTALGTGELFF
cdr3_nt: TGTGCCTGGAGGACAGCCCTTGGCACCGGGGAGCTGTTTTTT

j_call: TRBJ2-2
d_call: TRBD2
v_call: TRBV5-1
clone_size: once
cdr3_aa: CASSFSGANTGELFF
cdr3_nt: TGCGCCAGCAGCTTTAGCGGGGCGAACACCGGGGAGCTGTTTTTT

j_call: TRBJ2-1
d_call: NA
v_call: TRBV29-1
clone_size: NA
cdr3_aa: CSVENRFQFF
cdr3_nt: TGCAGCGTTGAAAACAGGTTCCAGTTCTTC